This TCR beta chain was recorded in a study of tumor-infiltrating lymphocytes in primary liver carcinoma. On the study more broadly: Participating patients were men and women between 30 and 69 years old.

From around 500 ng total RNA, TCR beta cDNA was generated with a primer in the constant region. Library construction for TCR beta comprised three nested multiplex PCR rounds performed with slightly modified ARM-PCR. In TCRdb, the multiplex PCR reads were re-called with MiXCR into one record per CDR3 protein. Among some 180,000 distinct CDR3 sequences, roughly 60% were seen once, and the ten largest hold 65% to 80%. Both blood RNA, taken from unsorted whole blood, and germline DNA were extracted. Concerning this clonotype itself: Because the CDR3 is missing its conserved closing phenylalanine or tryptophan, this is likely a read error.

Sample: peripheral blood. The receptor was derived from a man in his forties or fifties with primary liver carcinoma and hepatitis B virus infection.

CDR3 in amino acids: CASCLVLNEKLFS. CDR3 nucleotide sequence: TGTGCCAGCTGCTTAGTCCTTAATGAAAAACTGTTTTCT. The V call is TRBV11-2, the J call TRBJ1-4; D unresolved. This CDR3 region has 13 residues. Germline V gene data show CDR1 as SGHAT and CDR2 as FQNNGV.